This TCR beta chain is drawn from a study of T-cell memory formation after mild COVID-19. TCRdb called the 5' RACE reads again in MiXCR, with one record for every CDR3 protein. The sample lists about 180,000 distinct CDR3 sequences, less than 20% occurring once. This clonotype was seen a few times. No antigen is known for it. The CDR3 contains 11 residues. V lost 3 bases to trimming and J lost 13 bases; unmatched junction nucleotides: 3. The V gene's germline CDR1 is SGHRS and CDR2 YFSETQ. Regarding the study as a whole: SARS-CoV-2 specificity of second-wave clones peaking day 37 was unconfirmed. Cross-reactive memory seemingly joined, as some responding clones were found in pre-infection memory.

The source material was PBMCs or a T cell subset sorted from them (not recorded which). The chain couples TRBV5-1 to TRBJ2-1, with TRBD1 matching over 8 bases. The sequence was collected from a man in his late teens or twenties who had mild COVID-19 (a few samples of this study predate the infection). Cell type and time point are not known. DNA for the CDR3: TGCGCCAGCAGCTCGGACAGGGAACAGTTCTTC. This encodes CASSSDREQFF.